This T cell receptor (beta chain) was captured by sequencing in a study of T cell changes during pregnancy in multiple sclerosis (dated 2019 in TCRdb). Turning to the overall study: In women with multiple sclerosis, the researchers looked at how the T cell repertoire shifted as pregnancy progressed.

V was cut back by 3 bases and J by 2 bases, leaving a gap of 8 bases between them. There are 15 amino acids in the CDR3, from cysteine to phenylalanine inclusive. Just CDR3 DNA is preserved here, 45 bases in frame from base 1. CDR1 and CDR2 are drawn from the germline V gene: KGHSH, LQKENI. To prepare the library, the immunoSEQ multiplex PCR assay was applied. TCRdb provides this immuneACCESS table in a form limited to in-frame rearrangements. Some clones are lacking; in checked studies, under half of them reflect an unresolved V gene, and why the rest are absent is not known. The sample table shows 79,000 or so clones, and around nine tenths are seen once. The biggest ten clones account for 0.21% of the sample. Remarks on this clone: Its antigen remains unidentified. No quality values exist for individual bases; no much larger clone is one base distant.

This sequence originates from a female donor with multiple sclerosis, enrolled in a pregnancy study. Sequenced here: CD4+ T cells from peripheral blood mononuclear cells, sampled before pregnancy. The chain joins TRBV18 to TRBJ1-6; TRBD1 is a possible D gene, resting on 6 matching bases. The DNA sequence follows: TGTGCCAGCTCACCCACAGGGACCTATAATTCACCCCTCCACTTT. Its amino acids are CASSPTGTYNSPLHF.